This TCR beta chain was obtained from a study of CD8 T cells in ankylosing spondylitis. Study-wide results and limits: What seemed typical of ankylosing spondylitis blood was a TCR beta motif built from roughly 8 highly homologous variants. Disease-linked clones bore a CD8+ phenotype and were relatively rare in peripheral blood.

This clonotype was seen only a few times. No antigen is known for it. Library preparation for TCR beta used quantitative 5'-RACE with molecular barcodes. TCRdb recomputed calls from the 5' RACE reads with MiXCR, one row per CDR3 protein. The table lists approximately 440,000 distinct CDR3 sequences, approximately 17% of them singletons, with approximately 0.93% in the top ten. This CDR3 comprises 14 residues. The V gene's germline CDR1 is MNHEY and CDR2 SMNVEV (reference sequence). With 6 bases removed from V and 4 bases from J, the gap between germline ends came to 13 bases. Source material: blood, either unsorted or a sorted T cell fraction (not recorded which). This sequence originates from a male donor with ankylosing spondylitis. The chain has TRBV27 and TRBJ2-1; D perhaps matches TRBD1 (5 bases). The CDR3, as DNA: TGTGCCAGCAGCTCCGACAGCCTGTACAATGAGCAGTTCTTC. It encodes CASSSDSLYNEQFF.